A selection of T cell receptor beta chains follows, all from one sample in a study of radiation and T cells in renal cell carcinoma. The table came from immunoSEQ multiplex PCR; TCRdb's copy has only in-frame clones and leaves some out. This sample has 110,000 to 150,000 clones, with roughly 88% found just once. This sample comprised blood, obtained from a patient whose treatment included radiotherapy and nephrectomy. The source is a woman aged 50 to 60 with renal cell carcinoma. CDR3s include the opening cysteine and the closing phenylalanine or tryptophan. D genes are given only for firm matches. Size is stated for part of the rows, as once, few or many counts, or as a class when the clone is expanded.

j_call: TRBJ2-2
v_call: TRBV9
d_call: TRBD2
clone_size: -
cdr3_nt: TGTGCCAGCAGCTCAATAGCGGGGGGGAACACCGGGGAGCTGTTTTTT
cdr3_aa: CASSSIAGGNTGELFF

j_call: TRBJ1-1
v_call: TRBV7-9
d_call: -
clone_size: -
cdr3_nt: TGTGCCAGCAGCTTAGCAGGACGGAACACTGAAGCTTTCTTT
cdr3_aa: CASSLAGRNTEAFF

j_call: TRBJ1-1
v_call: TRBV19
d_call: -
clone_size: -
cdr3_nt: TGTGCCAGTAGTATAGGGGGGGGGACTGAAGCTTTCTTT
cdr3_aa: CASSIGGGTEAFF

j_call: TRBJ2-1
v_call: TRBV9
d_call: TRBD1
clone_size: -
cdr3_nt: TGTGCCAGCAGCGTTGGACAGGGGGTCGTCAATGAGCAGTTCTTC
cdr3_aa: CASSVGQGVVNEQFF

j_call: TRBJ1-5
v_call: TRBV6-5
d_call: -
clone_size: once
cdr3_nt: TGTGCCAGCAGTTACGGGACACCGAGCAATCAGCCCCAGCATTTT
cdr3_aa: CASSYGTPSNQPQHF

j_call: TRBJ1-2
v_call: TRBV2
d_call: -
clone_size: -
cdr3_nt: TGTGCCAGCAGTGAACGGGGGTTTAACTATGGCTACACCTTC
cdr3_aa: CASSERGFNYGYTF

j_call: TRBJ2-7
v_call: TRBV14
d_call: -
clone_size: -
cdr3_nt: TGTGCCAGCAGCCAAGATCTTGGTCACGAGCAGTACTTC
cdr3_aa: CASSQDLGHEQYF

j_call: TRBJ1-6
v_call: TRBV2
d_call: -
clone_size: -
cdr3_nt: TGTGCCAGCAGGGGGGAGCATAATTCACCCCTCCACTTT
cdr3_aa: CASRGEHNSPLHF

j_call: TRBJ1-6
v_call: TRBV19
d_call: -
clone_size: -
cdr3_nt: TGTGCCAGTAGTTCCCAGGGAACACCCCTCCACTTT
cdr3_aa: CASSSQGTPLHF

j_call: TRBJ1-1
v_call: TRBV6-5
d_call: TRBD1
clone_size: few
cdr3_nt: TGTGCCAGCAGTCGACAGGGCATGAACACTGAAGCTTTCTTT
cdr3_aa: CASSRQGMNTEAFF

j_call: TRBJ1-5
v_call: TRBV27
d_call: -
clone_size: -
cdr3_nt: TGTGCCAGCAGACTGACACAGGGCAGCAGGCAGCCCCAGCATTTT
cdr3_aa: CASRLTQGSRQPQHF

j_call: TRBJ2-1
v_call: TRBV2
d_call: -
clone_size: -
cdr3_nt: TGTGCCAGCAGTGACACCCCACAATTGGATGAGCAGTTCTTC
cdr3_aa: CASSDTPQLDEQFF

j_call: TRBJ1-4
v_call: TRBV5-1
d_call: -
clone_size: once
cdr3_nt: TGCGCCAGCAGCCCAGCAGGTGATAATGAAAAACTGTTTTTT
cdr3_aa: CASSPAGDNEKLFF

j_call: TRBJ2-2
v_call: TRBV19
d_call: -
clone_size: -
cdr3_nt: TGTGCCAGTAAGGGGGGTGATGACACCGGGGAGCTGTTTTTT
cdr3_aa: CASKGGDDTGELFF

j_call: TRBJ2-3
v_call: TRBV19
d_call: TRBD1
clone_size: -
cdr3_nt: TGTGCCAGTAACCGGGACAGTACAGATACGCAGTATTTT
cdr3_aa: CASNRDSTDTQYF

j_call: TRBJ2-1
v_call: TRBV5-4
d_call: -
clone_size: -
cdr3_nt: TGTGCCAGCAGCTTGACAGGGTTTGGGTATGAGCAGTTCTTC
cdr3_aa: CASSLTGFGYEQFF

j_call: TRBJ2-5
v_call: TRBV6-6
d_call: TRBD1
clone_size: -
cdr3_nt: TGTGCCAGCAGTGGGACAGGGGGAGAGACCCAGTACTTC
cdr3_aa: CASSGTGGETQYF

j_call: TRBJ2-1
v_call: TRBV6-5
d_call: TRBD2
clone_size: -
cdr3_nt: TGTGCCAGCAGTTACTCTAGCGGGGGAACGAAGGAGCAGTTCTTC
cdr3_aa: CASSYSSGGTKEQFF

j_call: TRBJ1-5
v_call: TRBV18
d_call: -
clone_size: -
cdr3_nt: TGTGCCAGCTCAGTGACAGGTACCGGCAATCAGCCCCAGCATTTT
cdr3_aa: CASSVTGTGNQPQHF

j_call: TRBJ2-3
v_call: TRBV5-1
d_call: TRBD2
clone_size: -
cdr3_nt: TGCGCCAGCAGCTCGGAACGATATGGAAGCGGGGTTAGCACAGATACGCAGTATTTT
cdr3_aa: CASSSERYGSGVSTDTQYF

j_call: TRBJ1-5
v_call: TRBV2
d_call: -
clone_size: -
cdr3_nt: TGTGCCAGCAGTGAGGCTTCTGGGGGTCAGCCCCAGCATTTT
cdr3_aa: CASSEASGGQPQHF

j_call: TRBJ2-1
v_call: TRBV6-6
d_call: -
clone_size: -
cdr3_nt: TGTGCCAGCCTCTTAGGGGTTGATCGGGCGAATGAGCAGTTCTTC
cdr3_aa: CASLLGVDRANEQFF

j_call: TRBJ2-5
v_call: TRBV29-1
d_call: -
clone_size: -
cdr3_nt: TGCAGCGTTGGGCTGGGGCAAGAGACCCAGTACTTC
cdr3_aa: CSVGLGQETQYF

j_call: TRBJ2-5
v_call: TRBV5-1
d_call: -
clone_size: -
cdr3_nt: TGCGCCAGCAGCCCTACTAGCTACCTTTGGGAGACCCAGTACTTC
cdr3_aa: CASSPTSYLWETQYF

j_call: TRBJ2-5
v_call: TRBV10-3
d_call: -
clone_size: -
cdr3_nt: TGTGCCATCAGTGAGTCCGAAGGGGAGACCCAGTACTTC
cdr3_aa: CAISESEGETQYF

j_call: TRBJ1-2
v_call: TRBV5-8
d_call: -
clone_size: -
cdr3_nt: TGTGCCAGCAGTCTGACACAAAACTATGGCTACACCTTC
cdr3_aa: CASSLTQNYGYTF

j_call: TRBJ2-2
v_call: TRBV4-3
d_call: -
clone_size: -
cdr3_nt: TGCGCCAGCAGCCAAGACCGGGGGACTCTGGGCACCGGGGAGCTGTTTTTT
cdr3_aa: CASSQDRGTLGTGELFF

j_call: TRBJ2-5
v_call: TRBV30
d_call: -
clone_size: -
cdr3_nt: TGTGCCTGGACAGGGGATAAGAAGACCCAGTACTTC
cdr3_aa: CAWTGDKKTQYF

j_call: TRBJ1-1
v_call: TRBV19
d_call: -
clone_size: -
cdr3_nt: TGTGCCAGTAGTATAGAGGGAGCTGAAGCTTTCTTT
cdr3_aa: CASSIEGAEAFF

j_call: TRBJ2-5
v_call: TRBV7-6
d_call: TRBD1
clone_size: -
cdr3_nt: TGTGCCAGCAGCCAGGGACAGGGACGGGAGACCCAGTACTTC
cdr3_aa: CASSQGQGRETQYF

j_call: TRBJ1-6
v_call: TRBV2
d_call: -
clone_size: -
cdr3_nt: TGTGCCAGCAGTGAAGGGATTCGGGGGAATAATTCACCCCTCCACTTT
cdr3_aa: CASSEGIRGNNSPLHF

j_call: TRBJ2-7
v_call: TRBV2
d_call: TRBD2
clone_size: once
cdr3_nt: TGTGCCAGCACGGGGGGGTTGGGCGAGCAGTACTTC
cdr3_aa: CASTGGLGEQYF

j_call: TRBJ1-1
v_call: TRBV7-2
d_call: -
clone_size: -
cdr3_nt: TGTGCCAGCAGCACCACATGGAACACTGAAGCTTTCTTT
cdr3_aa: CASSTTWNTEAFF

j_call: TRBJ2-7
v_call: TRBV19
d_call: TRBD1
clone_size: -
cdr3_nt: TGTGCCAGTAGTAGGACAGGAACCAACTACGAGCAGTACTTC
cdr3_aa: CASSRTGTNYEQYF

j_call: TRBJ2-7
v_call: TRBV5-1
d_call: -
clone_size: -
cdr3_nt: TGCGCCAGCAGTATCTCGGGGAGCTACGAGCAGTACTTC
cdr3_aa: CASSISGSYEQYF

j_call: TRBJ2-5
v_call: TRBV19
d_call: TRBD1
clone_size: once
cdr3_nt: TGTGCCAGTAGTAGAAGGACAGGGCAAGAGACCCAGTACTTC
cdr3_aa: CASSRRTGQETQYF

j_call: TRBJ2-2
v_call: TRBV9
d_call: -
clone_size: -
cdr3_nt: TGTGCCAGCAGCGTAGTTCCCGGGGAGCTGTTTTTT
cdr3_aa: CASSVVPGELFF